One T cell receptor beta chain is described in this entry. Antigen unknown. This sample stems from a study of cytomegalovirus exposure and HLA in healthy donors. The overall study: A prior study identified 120 million or so unique TCR beta sequences from about 180 million T cells. Findings and limits, study-wide: Across donors, sequencing depth was assumed by presence/absence analyses to be roughly uniform.

The PCR used 60 Vbeta and 13 Jbeta primers. Here immunoSEQ multiplex PCR was the method, and the copy in TCRdb shows in-frame clones only, minus some. The table has around 140,000 clones, roughly three quarters seen once. The sequence derives from a young woman in good health and CMV-seronegative. Sequenced material: PBMCs.

The DNA for the CDR3 is TGTGCCAGCAGCTTAAAGTTGACTAGCGGGAGGGACAATGAGCAGTTCTTC. Amino acid sequence: CASSLKLTSGRDNEQFF. V gene TRBV7-9 combines with J gene TRBJ2-1; 14 bases are shared with TRBD2. V lost 2 bases to trimming and J lost 5 bases; unmatched junction nucleotides: 5. Germline V CDR1 and CDR2: SEHNR, FQNEAQ (reference sequence). The CDR3 covers 17 residues.